The rows below give T cell receptor beta chains drawn from one sample of a study of siplizumab effects on memory and regulatory T cells. Only in-frame clones appear in the TCRdb table, and some are missing; sequencing was by immunoSEQ multiplex PCR. The data hold some 100,000 clones, with approximately 91% observed a single time. The sequenced material came from non-Treg CD4+ T cells sorted from blood. The receptor source for this set is a human donor in good health. Each CDR3 is given with its conserved first and last residue. The D gene is left open where the match is weak. Where a row states a size, it is once, few, many or the class of an expanded clone; other rows omit it.

>TRBJ2-7|.|.|TRBV2
TGTGCCAGCAGGGAAACCGGGACCGCATCCTACGAGCAGTACTTC
CASRETGTASYEQYF
>TRBJ2-1|.|.|TRBV6-5
TGTGCCAGCAGTTACGTATCGGGGAATGAGCAGTTCTTC
CASSYVSGNEQFF
>TRBJ2-1|.|.|TRBV7-8
TGTGCCAGCAGCCCACTCCGGGGGCCGAGGGCCTACAATGAGCAGTTCTTC
CASSPLRGPRAYNEQFF
>TRBJ1-4|TRBD1|.|TRBV25-1
TGTGCCAGCAGTGACCCGACAGGGCTTAATGAAAAACTGTTTTTT
CASSDPTGLNEKLFF
>TRBJ2-5|TRBD2|once|TRBV9
TGTGCCAGCAGCGTAGGGAAGACTAGCGGGATTGGTGAGACCCAGTACTTC
CASSVGKTSGIGETQYF
>TRBJ1-1|.|few|TRBV30
TGTGCCTGGAGTGTGGGGACCGGAGGAGCTTTCTTT
CAWSVGTGGAFF
>TRBJ2-2|.|once|TRBV6-1
TGTGCCAGCAGGCAGACCGGGGAGCTGTTTTTT
CASRQTGELFF
>TRBJ2-7|.|.|TRBV18
TGTGCCAGCTCACCACGGCCCGGCGGAATTCTAAGTAGCGCCCCGATCGACGAGCAGTACTTC
CASSPRPGGILSSAPIDEQYF
>TRBJ2-7|TRBD2|.|TRBV9
TGTGCCAGCAGCGCTAGGGGAGCGGGAGGCTCCTACGAGCAGTACTTC
CASSARGAGGSYEQYF
>TRBJ1-2|TRBD1|.|TRBV6-6
TGTGCCAGCAGCTACACAGGGGAGTATGGCTACACCTTC
CASSYTGEYGYTF
>TRBJ2-1|.|.|TRBV7-3
TGTGCCAGCAGCTTAAGCCCAGCTGATGGGGAGCAGTTCTTC
CASSLSPADGEQFF
>TRBJ2-2|TRBD2|.|TRBV7-6
TGTGCCAGCAGCTTGACTAGCGGGACGAACACCGGGGAGCTGTTTTTT
CASSLTSGTNTGELFF
>TRBJ2-7|TRBD1|.|TRBV6-6
TGTGCCAACCTGCCCCCGGGACAGGGAAAGTACGAGCAGTACTTC
CANLPPGQGKYEQYF
>TRBJ2-1|.|.|TRBV11-3
TGTGCCAGCACCGACCGCTACAATGAGCAGTTCTTC
CASTDRYNEQFF
>TRBJ2-1|TRBD1|.|TRBV7-6
TGTGCCAGCAGCGAATACCGGGACAGCATAGCCGTAAATGAGCAGTTCTTC
CASSEYRDSIAVNEQFF
>TRBJ2-7|.|.|TRBV5-8
TGTGCCAGCAGCTCAACTGGACAGCAGTACTTC
CASSSTGQQYF
>TRBJ1-1|TRBD1|.|TRBV6-1
TGTGCCAGCAGTGAGGGCAGGGGGAGCACTGAAGCTTTCTTT
CASSEGRGSTEAFF
>TRBJ2-7|TRBD1|.|TRBV5-1
TGCGCCAGCAGCTGGACAGGGGGCGAGAATTACGAGCAGTACTTC
CASSWTGGENYEQYF
>TRBJ2-4|.|.|TRBV30
TGTGCCTGGAAAACCGATGGGGACATTCAGTACTTC
CAWKTDGDIQYF
>TRBJ1-3|.|.|TRBV12-5
TGTGCTAGTGATTATCCGGGATTCTCTGGAAACACCATATATTTT
CASDYPGFSGNTIYF
>TRBJ1-2|TRBD1|.|TRBV28
TGTGCCAGCAGCAGTGGACAGGGAAGCTATGGCTACACCTTC
CASSSGQGSYGYTF
>TRBJ2-3|TRBD2|.|TRBV18
TGTGCCAGCTCACCAAGCGGGGGAGCAGATATGCAGTATTTT
CASSPSGGADMQYF
>TRBJ2-2|.|.|TRBV9
TGTGCCAGCAGCGTATTGGGGCGGGAGCTGTTTTTT
CASSVLGRELFF
>TRBJ2-7|.|once|TRBV21-1
TGTGCCAGCAGCAAAGAGGAACAGGGGGCAGGGTACGAGCAGTACTTC
CASSKEEQGAGYEQYF
>TRBJ2-1|TRBD1|once|TRBV7-9
TGTGCCAGCAGCTTAGGAAGGACAGGGGGCCTAAATGAGCAGTTCTTC
CASSLGRTGGLNEQFF
>TRBJ1-5|.|.|TRBV4-1
TGCGCCAGCAGCCAAGGACAGTACAATCAGCCCCAGCATTTT
CASSQGQYNQPQHF
>TRBJ2-5|.|.|TRBV28
TGTGCCAGCAGTTTAGGCGGACAGATGGACGAGACCCAGTACTTC
CASSLGGQMDETQYF
>TRBJ1-2|.|.|TRBV28
TGTGCCAGCAGTACACAGGGTCGGGACTATGGCTACACCTTC
CASSTQGRDYGYTF
>TRBJ1-3|.|.|TRBV21-1
TGTGCCAGCAGCAAAGGGGCAAACACCATATATTTT
CASSKGANTIYF
>TRBJ1-5|.|.|TRBV15
TGTGCCACCAGCAGGGACAGAGTCAATCAGCCCCAGCATTTT
CATSRDRVNQPQHF
>TRBJ2-7|.|.|TRBV9
TGTGCCAGCAGCGTAGTAGGGGACCGGGGAGAGCAGTACTTC
CASSVVGDRGEQYF
>TRBJ2-3|.|.|TRBV7-3
TGTGCCAGCAGCTTATTAGGCACAGATACGCAGTATTTT
CASSLLGTDTQYF
>TRBJ1-4|.|.|TRBV18
TGTGCCAGCTCATCCTACTCAACTAATGAAAAACTGTTTTTT
CASSSYSTNEKLFF
>TRBJ1-1|.|.|TRBV25-1
TGTGCCAGCAGTGGAGCGGGTAACACTGAAGCTTTCTTT
CASSGAGNTEAFF
>TRBJ2-3|TRBD1|.|TRBV6-6
TGTGCCAGCAGTCTGCAGGGGGCACGCACAGATACGCAGTATTTT
CASSLQGARTDTQYF
>TRBJ1-1|.|once|TRBV30
TGTGCCTGGAGTGGAATAATCAGTGAAGCTTTCTTT
CAWSGIISEAFF
>TRBJ1-4|TRBD1|.|TRBV4-2
TGTGCCAGCAGCCAAGGGACAGGGGCTAATGAAAAACTGTTTTTT
CASSQGTGANEKLFF
>TRBJ1-5|.|.|TRBV28
TGTGCCAGCAGTCTAGACAGCAATCAGCCCCAGCATTTT
CASSLDSNQPQHF
>TRBJ1-5|.|.|TRBV30
TGTGCCTGGTCCCAGGATGATCAGCCCCAGCATTTT
CAWSQDDQPQHF
>TRBJ1-2|.|.|TRBV10-3
TGTGCCATCAAAAGTACAGGGTCCGGCGGCTACACCTTC
CAIKSTGSGGYTF
>TRBJ2-5|.|.|TRBV4-2
TGTGCCAGCAGTCGGGACTTGAGACAAGAGACCCAGTACTTC
CASSRDLRQETQYF
>TRBJ2-3|TRBD2|.|TRBV18
TGTGCCAGCTCAACGCGACTAGCGGTCACAGATACGCAGTATTTT
CASSTRLAVTDTQYF
>TRBJ2-7|.|.|TRBV2
TGTGCCAGCAGCGATCGACCGGTCTTTGAGCAGTACTTC
CASSDRPVFEQYF
>TRBJ2-7|TRBD2|.|TRBV7-9
TGTGCCAGCAGCTTAGGCCTAGCGGGACTCGAGCAGTACTTC
CASSLGLAGLEQYF
>TRBJ1-1|.|.|TRBV28
TGTGCCAGCAGTTTTTACACTGAAGCTTTCTTT
CASSFYTEAFF
>TRBJ2-3|TRBD2|.|TRBV19
TGTGCCAGTAGTATCCTACTAGCGGGAGCCGGGCGGGATACGCAGTATTTT
CASSILLAGAGRDTQYF
>TRBJ2-5|.|.|TRBV6-6
TGTGCCAGCAGCCAAAGTCAAGAGACCCAGTACTTC
CASSQSQETQYF